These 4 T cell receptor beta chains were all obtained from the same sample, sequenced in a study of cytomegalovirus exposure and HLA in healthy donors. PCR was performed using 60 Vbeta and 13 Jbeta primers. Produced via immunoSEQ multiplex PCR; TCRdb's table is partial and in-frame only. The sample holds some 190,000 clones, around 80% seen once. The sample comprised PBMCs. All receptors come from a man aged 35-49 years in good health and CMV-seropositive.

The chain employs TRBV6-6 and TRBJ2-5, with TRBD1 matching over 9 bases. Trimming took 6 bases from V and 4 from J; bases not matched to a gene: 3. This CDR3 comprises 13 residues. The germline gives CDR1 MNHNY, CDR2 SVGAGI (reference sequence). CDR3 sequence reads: CASSRGQGETQYF. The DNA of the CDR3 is TGTGCCAGCAGCCGGGGACAGGGAGAGACCCAGTACTTC.

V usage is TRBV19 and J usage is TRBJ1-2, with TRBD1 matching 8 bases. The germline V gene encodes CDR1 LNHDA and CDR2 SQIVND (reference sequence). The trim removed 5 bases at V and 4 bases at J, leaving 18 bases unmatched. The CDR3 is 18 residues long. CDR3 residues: CASSRLYSQGENRYGYTF. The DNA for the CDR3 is TGTGCCAGTAGTCGTCTCTACTCACAGGGGGAAAATCGCTATGGCTACACCTTC.

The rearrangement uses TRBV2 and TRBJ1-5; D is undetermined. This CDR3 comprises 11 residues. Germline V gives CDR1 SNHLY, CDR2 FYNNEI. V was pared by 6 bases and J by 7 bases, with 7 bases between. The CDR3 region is CASRREQPQHF. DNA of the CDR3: TGTGCCAGCAGGAGGGAACAGCCCCAGCATTTT.

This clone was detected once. Here the CDR3 reads CASRPGTRTAKLFF. CDR3 sequence (DNA): TGTGCCAGCAGGCCCGGGACTAGGACGGCAAAACTGTTTTTT. The V gene is TRBV11-2, the J gene TRBJ1-4, with a weak D call TRBD1 (5 bases). This CDR3 region has 14 residues. V lost 6 bases and J lost 10, with 18 bases in between. The V gene's germline CDR1 is SGHAT and CDR2 FQNNGV.